The TCR beta chain under discussion was sequenced for a study of Tregs in tolerant kidney transplant recipients. Study findings and constraints: No direct test of biological reproducibility was done here. The most relevant donor-specific Treg TCRbeta repertoire apparently came from expansion with activated donor B cells.

In the case of this clone: Its specificity is not known.

TCRdb's table, derived via immunoSEQ multiplex PCR, lists solely in-frame clones and lacks some. This sample has roughly 250,000 clones, with 80% to 85% found just once. Unstimulated Tregs (CD4+CD25+CD127-) and CD4+CD25- non-Tregs were sorted from PBMCs. From germline, CDR1 is LNHNV and CDR2 YYDKDF (reference sequence). CDR3 length equals 16 residues. V gave up 1 base and J gave up 0 bases, with 11 bases separating them. Sequencing was performed on CD4+ T cells from blood. This chain joins TRBV15 and TRBJ2-3; the D gene could be TRBD1 or TRBD2 (5 bases each). The clonotype was recovered from a human donor in good health. CDR3 sequence reads: CATSRGGGFSTDTQYF. The CDR3 DNA follows: TGTGCCACCAGCAGAGGTGGGGGATTTAGCACAGATACGCAGTATTTT.